This TCR beta chain came from a study of cytotoxic CD8 clonotypes in ibrutinib-treated CLL. Study-level information: Patients attained some 25 partial and 2 complete responses; at median approximately 68 months, around 15 remained remitted while about twelve progressed. Study findings and constraints: Lymph node repertoires were not studied, and sampling times were unmatched. Once treatment began, public clonotypes, which were uncommon, contracted or stayed stable.

With 0 bases clipped from V and 4 bases from J, the junction kept 0 bases outside the gene matches. This CDR3 is built from 15 residues. Germline V gene lookup returns CDR1 LGHNA and CDR2 YNFKEQ. Of note for this clone: The target antigen is unknown.

Deep sequencing aimed at 1 in 200,000 to 1 in 1 million T cells' resolution. Assay used: immunoSEQ multiplex PCR; TCRdb lists only in-frame clones, some missing. The sample lists 25,000 to 30,000 clones; 60% to 85% were seen once. This chain joins TRBV4-2 and TRBJ2-2; TRBD2 matches 9 bases. Sequenced here: PBMCs, sampled after 36 months of ibrutinib treatment. The sequence was collected from a human donor with chronic lymphocytic leukemia. CDR3 coding DNA: TGTGCCAGCAGCCAAGAGGGACTAGCCACCGGGGAGCTGTTTTTT. Encoded protein: CASSQEGLATGELFF.